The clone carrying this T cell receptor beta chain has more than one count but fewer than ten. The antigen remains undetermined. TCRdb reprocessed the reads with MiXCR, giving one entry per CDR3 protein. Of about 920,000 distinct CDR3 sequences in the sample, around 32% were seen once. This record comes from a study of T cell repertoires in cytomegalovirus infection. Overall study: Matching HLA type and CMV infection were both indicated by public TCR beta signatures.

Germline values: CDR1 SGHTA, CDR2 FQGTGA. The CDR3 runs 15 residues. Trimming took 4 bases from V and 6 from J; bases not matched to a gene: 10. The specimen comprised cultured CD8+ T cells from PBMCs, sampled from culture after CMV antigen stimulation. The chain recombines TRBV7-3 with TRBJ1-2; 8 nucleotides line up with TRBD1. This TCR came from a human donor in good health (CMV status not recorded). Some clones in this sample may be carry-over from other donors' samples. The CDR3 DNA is TGTGCCAGCAGCTCCCGGACAGGGATACAAGATGGCTACACCTTC. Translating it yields CASSSRTGIQDGYTF.